This entry is about one T cell receptor (beta chain). Its specificity is unknown. Trimming removed 5 bases from V and 6 bases from J, with 10 bases in between. CDR1 is MNHEY and CDR2 is SMNVEV in the germline V gene (reference sequence). The CDR3 is made up of 12 amino acids. Assay used: immunoSEQ multiplex PCR; TCRdb lists only in-frame clones, some missing. The table records about 12,000 clones, approximately 84% of them present only once. This record belongs to a study of PD-1 blockade in classical Hodgkin lymphoma. Study-level findings and limits: In newly diagnosed patients, baseline TCR diversity was reportedly below that of healthy donors. Anyone who began nivolumab under 1 year after ASCT was excluded. Complete responders had baseline diversity similar to newly diagnosed patients.

There was relapse after autologous stem cell transplantation in every patient, and there was variation in brentuximab vedotin exposure. Patients showed best responses of complete response, partial response or progressive disease. J is TRBJ1-2 and V is TRBV27, with D perhaps matching TRBD1 (5 bases). This sequence originates from a human donor with classical Hodgkin lymphoma. Sequenced here: peripheral blood mononuclear cells (PBMCs), sampled at baseline. The CDR3 loop reads CASSDRVDGYTF. CDR3 bases: TGTGCCAGCAGTGACAGAGTAGATGGCTACACCTTC.